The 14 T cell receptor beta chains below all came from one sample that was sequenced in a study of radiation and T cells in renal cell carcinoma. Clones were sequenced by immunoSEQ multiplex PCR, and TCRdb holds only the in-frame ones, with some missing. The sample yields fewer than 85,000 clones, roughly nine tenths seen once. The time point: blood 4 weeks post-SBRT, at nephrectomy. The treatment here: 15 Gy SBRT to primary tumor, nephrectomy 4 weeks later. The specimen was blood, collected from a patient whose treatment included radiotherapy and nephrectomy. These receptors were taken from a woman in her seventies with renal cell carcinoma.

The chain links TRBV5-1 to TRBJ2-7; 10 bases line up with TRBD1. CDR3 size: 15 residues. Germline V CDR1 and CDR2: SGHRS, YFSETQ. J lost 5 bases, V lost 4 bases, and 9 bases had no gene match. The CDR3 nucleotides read TGCGCCAGCAGCCTCTCGACAGGGGGCGTCAACGAGCAGTACTTC. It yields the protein CASSLSTGGVNEQYF.

CDR3 bases: TGTGCCAGCAGCTTGGGGCAGACCTATGGCTACACCTTC. This sequence encodes CASSLGQTYGYTF. This chain uses TRBV5-4 with TRBJ1-2; D gene ambiguous. The CDR3 sequence is 13 residues long. The V end was cut by 0 bases, the J end by 4 bases, with 7 bases between. Germline assignment: CDR1 SGHNT and CDR2 YYREEE (reference sequence).

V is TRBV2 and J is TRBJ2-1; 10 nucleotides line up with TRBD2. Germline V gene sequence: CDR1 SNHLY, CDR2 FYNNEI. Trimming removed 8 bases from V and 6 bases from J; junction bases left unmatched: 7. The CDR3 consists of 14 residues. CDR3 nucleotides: TGTGCCAGCGATCTAGCGGGGGCTCTCAATGAGCAGTTCTTC. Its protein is CASDLAGALNEQFF.

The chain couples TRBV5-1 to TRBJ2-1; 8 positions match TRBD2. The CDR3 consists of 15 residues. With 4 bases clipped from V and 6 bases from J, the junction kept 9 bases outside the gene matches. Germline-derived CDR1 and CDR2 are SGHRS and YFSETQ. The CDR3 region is CASSVGFSGVNEQFF. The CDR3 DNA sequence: TGCGCCAGCAGCGTTGGATTTAGCGGGGTCAATGAGCAGTTCTTC.

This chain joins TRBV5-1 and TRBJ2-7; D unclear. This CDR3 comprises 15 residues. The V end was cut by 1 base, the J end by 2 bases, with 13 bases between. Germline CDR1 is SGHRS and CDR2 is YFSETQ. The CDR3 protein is CASSLSALPTYEQYF. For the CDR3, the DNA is TGCGCCAGCAGCTTGTCGGCCTTGCCCACCTACGAGCAGTACTTC.

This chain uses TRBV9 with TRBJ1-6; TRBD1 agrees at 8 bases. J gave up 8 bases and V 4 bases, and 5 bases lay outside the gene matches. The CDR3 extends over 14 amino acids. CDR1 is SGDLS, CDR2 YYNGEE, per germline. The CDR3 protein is CASSFDRGDSPLHF. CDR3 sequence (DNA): TGTGCCAGCAGCTTCGACAGGGGTGATTCACCCCTCCACTTT.

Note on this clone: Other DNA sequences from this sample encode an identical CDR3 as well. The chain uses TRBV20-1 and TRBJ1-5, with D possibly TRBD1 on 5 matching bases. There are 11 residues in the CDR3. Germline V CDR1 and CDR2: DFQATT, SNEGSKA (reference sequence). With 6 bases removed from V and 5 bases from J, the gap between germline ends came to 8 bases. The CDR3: CSAREDQPQHF. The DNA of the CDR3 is TGCAGTGCCAGGGAGGATCAGCCCCAGCATTTT.

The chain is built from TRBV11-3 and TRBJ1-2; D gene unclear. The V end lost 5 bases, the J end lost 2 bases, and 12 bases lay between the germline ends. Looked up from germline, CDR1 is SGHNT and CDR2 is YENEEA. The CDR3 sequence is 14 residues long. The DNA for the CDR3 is TGTGCCAGCAGCCCCACAGCCGTGAACTATGGCTACACCTTC. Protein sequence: CASSPTAVNYGYTF.

The CDR3 bases are TGTGCCAGCAGCCCCCCCAACCAAGACAATGAGCAGTTCTTC. It yields the protein CASSPPNQDNEQFF. The V and J genes are TRBV6-6 and TRBJ2-1, with unresolved D. Trimming cost V 6 bases and J 5 bases, with 14 bases left between them. The CDR3 runs 14 residues. CDR1 is MNHNY, CDR2 SVGAGI, per germline (reference sequence).

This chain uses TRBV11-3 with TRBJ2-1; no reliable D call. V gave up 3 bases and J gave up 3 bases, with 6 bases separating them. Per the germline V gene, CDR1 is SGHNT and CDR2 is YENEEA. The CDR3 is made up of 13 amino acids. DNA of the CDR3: TGTGCCAGCAGCTTGAGCAGCTACAATGAGCAGTTCTTC. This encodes CASSLSSYNEQFF. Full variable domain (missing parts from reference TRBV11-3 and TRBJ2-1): EAGVVQSPRYKIIEKKQPVAFWCNPISGHNTLYWYLQNLGQGPELLIRYENEEAVDDSQLPKDRFSAERLKGVDSTLKIQPAELGDSAVYLCASSLSSYNEQFFGPGTRLTVL.

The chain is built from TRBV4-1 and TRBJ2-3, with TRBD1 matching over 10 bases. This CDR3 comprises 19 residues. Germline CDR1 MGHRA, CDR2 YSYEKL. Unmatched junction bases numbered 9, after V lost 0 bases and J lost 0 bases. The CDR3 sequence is CASSQDEARTGGSTDTQYF. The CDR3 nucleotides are TGCGCCAGCAGCCAAGATGAGGCTCGGACAGGGGGTAGCACAGATACGCAGTATTTT.

DNA of the CDR3: TGTGCCAGCAGCCCGACAGTCTTCAACACTGAAGCTTTCTTT. Translating gives CASSPTVFNTEAFF. V gene TRBV7-2 combines with J gene TRBJ1-1; a weak D match, TRBD1 (5 bases). The germline CDR1 and CDR2 sequences are SGHTA and FQGNSA. CDR3 size: 14 residues. V lost 5 bases and J 2 bases, leaving 12 bases between the germline ends.

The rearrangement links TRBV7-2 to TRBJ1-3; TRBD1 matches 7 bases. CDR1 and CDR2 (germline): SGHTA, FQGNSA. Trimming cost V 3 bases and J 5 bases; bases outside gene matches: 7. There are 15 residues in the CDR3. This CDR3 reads CASSFSEQGRNTIYF. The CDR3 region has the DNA TGTGCCAGCAGCTTTTCGGAACAGGGGCGAAACACCATATATTTT.

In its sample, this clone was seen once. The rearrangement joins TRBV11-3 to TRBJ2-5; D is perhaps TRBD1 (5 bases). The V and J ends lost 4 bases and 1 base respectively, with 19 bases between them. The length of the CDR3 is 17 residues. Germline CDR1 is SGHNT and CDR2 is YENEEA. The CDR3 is CASSSYPGKGAQETQYF. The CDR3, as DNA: TGTGCCAGCAGCTCATACCCCGGCAAAGGGGCCCAAGAGACCCAGTACTTC. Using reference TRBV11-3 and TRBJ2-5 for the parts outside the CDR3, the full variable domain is EAGVVQSPRYKIIEKKQPVAFWCNPISGHNTLYWYLQNLGQGPELLIRYENEEAVDDSQLPKDRFSAERLKGVDSTLKIQPAELGDSAVYLCASSSYPGKGAQETQYFGPGTRLLVL.